The entry below describes one TCR beta chain. The sample is drawn from a study of blood T cell repertoires in COVID-19. Study background: Acute-phase and convalescent COVID-19 samples originated in the United States, Italy and Spain. T cells, B-cell-depleted T cells, or PBMCs supplied cDNA or gDNA.

The repertoire was sequenced with immunoSEQ multiplex PCR; TCRdb's copy has only in-frame clones and lacks some. The data show more than 150,000 clones, 70% to 85% seen once. The sequenced material came from peripheral blood. The sequence derives from a human donor in a cohort sampled during active COVID-19.

CDR3 loop: CSAVQGNTEAFF. The CDR3 nucleotides read TGCAGCGCAGTACAGGGGAACACTGAAGCTTTCTTT. J is TRBJ1-1 and V is TRBV29-1; D is perhaps TRBD1 (6 bases). This CDR3 is 12 amino acids long. Trimming pared 7 bases from V and 1 base from J, leaving 10 bases between. The germline gives CDR1 SQVTM, CDR2 ANQGSEA.